The clone carrying this T cell receptor (beta chain) was detected many times. Its matching antigen is unknown. Axillary draining lymph nodes of breast cancer patients supplied the node samples. TCRdb ran MiXCR on the multiplex PCR reads and lists one entry per CDR3 protein. The table lists 150,000 to 250,000 distinct CDR3 sequences, 31% of them singletons. This CDR3 has 13 residues. Germline lookup yields CDR1 KGHSH and CDR2 LQKENI. The V and J ends lost 5 bases and 7 bases respectively, with 11 bases between them. This record comes from a study of breast tumors, draining lymph nodes, adjacent tissues. General study findings and limits: That most tumor T cells come from lymph nodes remained unproven. The data were judged consistent with most tumor T cells coming from lymph node and expanding in tumor. Compared with lymph nodes, tumors were less diverse; compared with nontumor tissue, more. Luminal-like breast cancer showed significantly greater tumor-nontumor repertoire similarity than basal-like breast cancer did.

Sample: axillary lymph node tissue. V gene TRBV18 combines with J gene TRBJ1-4; D is unclear. The receptor was isolated from a female donor with breast cancer. Some clones in this sample may be carry-over from other donors' samples. The CDR3 sequence is CASSISGVEKLFF. CDR3 in DNA: TGTGCCAGCTCAATTTCCGGAGTTGAAAAACTGTTTTTT.